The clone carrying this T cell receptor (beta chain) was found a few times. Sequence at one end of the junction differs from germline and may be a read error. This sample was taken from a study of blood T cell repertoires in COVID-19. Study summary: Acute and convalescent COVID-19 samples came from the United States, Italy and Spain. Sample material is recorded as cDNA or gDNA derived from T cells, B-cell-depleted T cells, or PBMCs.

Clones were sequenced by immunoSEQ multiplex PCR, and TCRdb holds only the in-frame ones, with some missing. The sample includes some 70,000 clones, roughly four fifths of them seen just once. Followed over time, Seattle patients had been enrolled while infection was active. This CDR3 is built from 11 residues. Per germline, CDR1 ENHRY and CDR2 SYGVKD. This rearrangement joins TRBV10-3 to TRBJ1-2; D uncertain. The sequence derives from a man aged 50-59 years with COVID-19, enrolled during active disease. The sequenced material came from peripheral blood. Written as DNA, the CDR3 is TGTGCGATCAGTGAGGATAGCGGCTACACCTTC. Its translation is CAISEDSGYTF.